In this sample, the clone carrying this T cell receptor beta chain turned up a few times. This specimen comes from a study of blood T cell repertoires in COVID-19. As for the study in general: Italy, Spain and the United States were the sources of the convalescent and acute COVID-19 samples. Sample material is recorded as cDNA or gDNA derived from T cells, B-cell-depleted T cells, or PBMCs.

Produced via immunoSEQ multiplex PCR; TCRdb's table is partial and in-frame only. The profile shows a few hundred thousand clones, over 80% of them singletons. The V gene end was trimmed by 2 bases and the J gene end by 4 bases; junction bases not matched to a gene: 7. CDR3 length: 15 residues. Germline CDR1 is SGHRS and CDR2 is YFSETQ. The genes are TRBV5-1 and TRBJ1-1, with 8 bases that match TRBD1. The receptor was derived from a woman in her forties or fifties with COVID-19, enrolled during active disease. Sequencing input: peripheral blood. In DNA, the CDR3 is TGCGCCAGCAGCTTCTCCCAGCAGGGGGCCACTGAAGCTTTCTTT. It codes for CASSFSQQGATEAFF. The variable domain in full, completed from reference TRBV5-1 and TRBJ1-1, reads KAGVTQTPRYLIKTRGQQVTLSCSPISGHRSVSWYQQTPGQGLQFLFEYFSETQRNKGNFPGRFSGRQFSNSRSEMNVSTLELGDSALYLCASSFSQQGATEAFFGQGTRLTVV.